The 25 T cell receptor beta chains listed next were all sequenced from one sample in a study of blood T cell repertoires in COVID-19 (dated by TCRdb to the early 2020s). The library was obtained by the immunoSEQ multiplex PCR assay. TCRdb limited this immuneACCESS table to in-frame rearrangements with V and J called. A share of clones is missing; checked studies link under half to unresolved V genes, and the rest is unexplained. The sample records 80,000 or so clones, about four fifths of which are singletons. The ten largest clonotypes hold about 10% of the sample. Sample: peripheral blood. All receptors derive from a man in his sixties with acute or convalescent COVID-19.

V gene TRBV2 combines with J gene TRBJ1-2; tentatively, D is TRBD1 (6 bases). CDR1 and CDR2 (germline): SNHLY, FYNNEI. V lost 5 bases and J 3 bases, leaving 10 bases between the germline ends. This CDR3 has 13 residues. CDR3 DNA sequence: TGTGCCAGCAGTCCACAGGGTGACTATGGCTACACCTTC. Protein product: CASSPQGDYGYTF.

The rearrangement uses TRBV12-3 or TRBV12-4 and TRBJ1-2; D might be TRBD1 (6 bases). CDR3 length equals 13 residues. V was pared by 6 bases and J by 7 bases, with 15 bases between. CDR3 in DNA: TGTGCCAGCAGCCTAAAACAGGGAACTGGCTACACCTTC. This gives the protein CASSLKQGTGYTF.

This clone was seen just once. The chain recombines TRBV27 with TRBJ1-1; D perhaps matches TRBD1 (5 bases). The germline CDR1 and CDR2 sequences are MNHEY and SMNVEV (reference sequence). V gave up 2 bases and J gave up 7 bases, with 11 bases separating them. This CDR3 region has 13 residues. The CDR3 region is CASSLKGHGEAFF. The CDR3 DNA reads TGTGCCAGCAGTTTAAAGGGGCACGGTGAAGCTTTCTTT.

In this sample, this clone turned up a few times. Here the CDR3 reads CASGSLESAAEAFF. The CDR3, as DNA: TGTGCTAGTGGGTCCCTGGAGAGCGCGGCTGAAGCTTTCTTT. The chain links TRBV12-5 to TRBJ1-1; D unclear. The CDR3 has 14 amino acids. Trimming shortened V by 6 bases and J by 6 bases, and 17 bases separated the two germline ends. Germline V CDR1 and CDR2: LGHNT, FRNRAP.

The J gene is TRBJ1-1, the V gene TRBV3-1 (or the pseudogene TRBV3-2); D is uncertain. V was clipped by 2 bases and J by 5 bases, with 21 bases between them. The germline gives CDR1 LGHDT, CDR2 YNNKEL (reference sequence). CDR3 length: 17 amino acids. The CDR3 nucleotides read TGTGCCAGCAGCCAAAAAGGCCCGATTACTACGGGAACTGAAGCTTTCTTT. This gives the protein CASSQKGPITTGTEAFF.

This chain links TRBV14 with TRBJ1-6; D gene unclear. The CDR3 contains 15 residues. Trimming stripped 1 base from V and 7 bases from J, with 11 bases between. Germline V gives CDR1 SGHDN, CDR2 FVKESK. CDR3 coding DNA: TGTGCCAGCAGCCAAGTTGCAGGTTCCAATTCACCCCTCCACTTT. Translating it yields CASSQVAGSNSPLHF.

CDR3 in DNA: TGTGCCACCAGTGATCCCTTTGACAGGGGGCAAAACAATGAGCAGTTCTTC. It encodes CATSDPFDRGQNNEQFF. This sequence joins TRBV24-1 and TRBJ2-1, with TRBD1 matching over 10 bases. J lost 5 bases, V lost 3 bases, and 9 bases had no gene match. The CDR3 has 17 residues. Germline V CDR1 and CDR2: KGHDR, SFDVKD.

The CDR3 DNA follows: TGTGCCAGCAGCCTGGGGGCTAGCATGGAGACCCAGTACTTC. Translating it yields CASSLGASMETQYF. The chain is built from TRBV7-3 and TRBJ2-5, with a possible D match to TRBD1 (6 bases). Looked up from germline, CDR1 is SGHTA and CDR2 is FQGTGA. Trimming took 5 bases from V and 5 from J, leaving 15 bases between them. This CDR3 region has 14 residues.

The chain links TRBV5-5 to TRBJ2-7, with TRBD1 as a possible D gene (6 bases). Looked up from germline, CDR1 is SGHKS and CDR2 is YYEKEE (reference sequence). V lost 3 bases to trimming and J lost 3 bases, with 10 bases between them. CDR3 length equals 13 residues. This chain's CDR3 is CASSSGQGYEQYF. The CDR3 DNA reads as TGTGCCAGCAGCTCGGGACAAGGCTACGAGCAGTACTTC.

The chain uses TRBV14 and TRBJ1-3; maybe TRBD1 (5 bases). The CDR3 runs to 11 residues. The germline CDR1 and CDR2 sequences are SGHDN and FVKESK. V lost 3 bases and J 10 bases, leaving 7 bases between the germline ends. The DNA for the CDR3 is TGTGCCAGCAGCCACAGGGCGACCATATATTTT. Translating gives CASSHRATIYF.

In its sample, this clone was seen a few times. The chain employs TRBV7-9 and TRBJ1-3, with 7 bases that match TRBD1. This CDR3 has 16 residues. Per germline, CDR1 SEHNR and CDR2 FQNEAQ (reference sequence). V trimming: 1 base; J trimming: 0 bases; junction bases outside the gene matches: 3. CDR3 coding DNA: TGTGCCAGCAGCTTAGGACAGGGAAACTCTGGAAACACCATATATTTT. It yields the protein CASSLGQGNSGNTIYF.

DNA for the CDR3: TGTGCCAGCAGTTATCCAGGGAACTATGGCTACACCTTC. Its protein product is CASSYPGNYGYTF. V is TRBV12-3 or TRBV12-4 and J is TRBJ1-2; D perhaps matches TRBD1 (5 bases). V was clipped by 4 bases and J by 2 bases, with 8 bases between them. The CDR3 contains 13 residues.

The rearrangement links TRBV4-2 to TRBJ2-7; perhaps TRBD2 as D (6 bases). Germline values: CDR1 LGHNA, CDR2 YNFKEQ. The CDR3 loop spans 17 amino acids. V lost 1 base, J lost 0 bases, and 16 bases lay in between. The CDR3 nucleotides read TGTGCCAGCAGCCAAGGGTTGTCGGCGGGACGCTCCTACGAGCAGTACTTC. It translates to CASSQGLSAGRSYEQYF.

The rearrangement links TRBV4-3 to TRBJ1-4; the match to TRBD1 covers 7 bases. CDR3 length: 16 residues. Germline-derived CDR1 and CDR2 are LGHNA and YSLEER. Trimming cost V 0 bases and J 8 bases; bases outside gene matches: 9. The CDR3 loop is CASSQETGSVGEKLFF. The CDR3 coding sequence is TGCGCCAGCAGCCAAGAGACAGGGTCTGTAGGAGAAAAACTGTTTTTT.

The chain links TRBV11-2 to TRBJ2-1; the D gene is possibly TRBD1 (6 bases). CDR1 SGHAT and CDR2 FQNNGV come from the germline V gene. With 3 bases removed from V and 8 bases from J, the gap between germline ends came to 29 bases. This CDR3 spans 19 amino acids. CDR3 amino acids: CASSFSRTSGTTLFHEQFF. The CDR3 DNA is TGTGCCAGCAGCTTTTCCAGGACCTCCGGGACAACCCTTTTCCATGAGCAGTTCTTC.

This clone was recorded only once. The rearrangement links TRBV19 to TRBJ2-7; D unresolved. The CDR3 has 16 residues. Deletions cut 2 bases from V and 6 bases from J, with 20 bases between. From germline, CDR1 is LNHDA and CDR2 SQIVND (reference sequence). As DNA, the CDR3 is TGTGCCAGTAGTATAACGAGACTCCCCAACCCCAGCGAGCAGTACTTC. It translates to CASSITRLPNPSEQYF.

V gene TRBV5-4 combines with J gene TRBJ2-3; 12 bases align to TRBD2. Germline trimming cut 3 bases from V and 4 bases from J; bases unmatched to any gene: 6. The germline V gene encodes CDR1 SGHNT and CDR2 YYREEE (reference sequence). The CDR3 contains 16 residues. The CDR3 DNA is TGTGCCAGCAGCTACTCTAGCGGGAGGGCGTCAGATACGCAGTATTTT. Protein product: CASSYSSGRASDTQYF.

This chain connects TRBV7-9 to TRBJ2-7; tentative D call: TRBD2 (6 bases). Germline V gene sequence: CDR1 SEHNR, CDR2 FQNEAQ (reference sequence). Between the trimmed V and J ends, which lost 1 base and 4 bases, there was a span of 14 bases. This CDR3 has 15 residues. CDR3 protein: CASSLGVTSSYEQYF. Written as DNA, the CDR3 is TGTGCCAGCAGCTTAGGGGTTACTAGCTCTTACGAGCAGTACTTC.

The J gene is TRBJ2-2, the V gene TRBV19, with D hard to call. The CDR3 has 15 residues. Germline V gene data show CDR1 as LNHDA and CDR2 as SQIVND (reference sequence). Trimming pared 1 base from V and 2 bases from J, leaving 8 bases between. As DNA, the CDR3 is TGTGCCAGTAGTATAGGACTTACCAACACCGGGGAGCTGTTTTTT. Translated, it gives CASSIGLTNTGELFF. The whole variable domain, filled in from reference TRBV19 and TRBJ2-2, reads DGGITQSPKYLFRKEGQNVTLSCEQNLNHDAMYWYRQDPGQGLRLIYYSQIVNDFQKGDIAEGYSVSREKKESFPLTVTSAQKNPTAFYLCASSIGLTNTGELFFGEGSRLTVL.

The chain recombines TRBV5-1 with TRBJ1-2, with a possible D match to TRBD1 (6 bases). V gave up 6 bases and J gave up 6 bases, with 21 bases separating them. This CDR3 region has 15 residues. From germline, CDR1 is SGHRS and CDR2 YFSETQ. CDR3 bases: TGCGCCAGCACACGCACAACTACAGGGCAGGATGGCTACACCTTC. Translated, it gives CASTRTTTGQDGYTF.

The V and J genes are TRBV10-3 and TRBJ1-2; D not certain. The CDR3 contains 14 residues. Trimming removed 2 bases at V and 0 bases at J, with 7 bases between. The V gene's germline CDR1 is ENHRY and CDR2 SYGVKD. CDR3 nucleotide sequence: TGTGCCATCAGTGAGATAATTGCTAACTATGGCTACACCTTC. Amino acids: CAISEIIANYGYTF.

The CDR3 loop reads CASRAGYGYTF. The CDR3 DNA follows: TGTGCCAGCCGAGCGGGATATGGCTACACCTTC. The chain uses TRBV2 and TRBJ1-2; D is unresolved. Trimming removed 8 bases at V and 5 bases at J, with 9 bases between. This CDR3 contains 11 residues. Germline loops: CDR1 SNHLY, CDR2 FYNNEI. Looking up the rest from reference TRBV2 and TRBJ1-2 gives the full variable domain: EPEVTQTPSHQVTQMGQEVILRCVPISNHLYFYWYRQILGQKVEFLVSFYNNEISEKSEIFDDQFSVERPDGSNFTLKIRSTKLEDSAMYFCASRAGYGYTFGSGTRLTVV.

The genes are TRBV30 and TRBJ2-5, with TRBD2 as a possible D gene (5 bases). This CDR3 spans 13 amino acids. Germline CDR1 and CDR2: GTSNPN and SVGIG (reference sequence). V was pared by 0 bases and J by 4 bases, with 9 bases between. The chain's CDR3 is CAWSVGLAETQYF. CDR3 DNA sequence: TGTGCCTGGAGTGTAGGCCTAGCAGAGACCCAGTACTTC. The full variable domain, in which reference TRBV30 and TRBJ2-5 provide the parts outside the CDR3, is SQTIHQWPATLVQPVGSPLSLECTVEGTSNPNLYWYRQAAGRGLQLLFYSVGIGQISSEVPQNLSASRPQDRQFILSSKKLLLSDSGFYLCAWSVGLAETQYFGPGTRLLVL.

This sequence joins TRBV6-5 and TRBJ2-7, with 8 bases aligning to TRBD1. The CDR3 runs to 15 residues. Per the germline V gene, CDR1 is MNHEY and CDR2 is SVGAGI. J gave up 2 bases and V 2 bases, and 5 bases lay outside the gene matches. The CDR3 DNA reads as TGTGCCAGCAGTTACCGACAGGGGAGCCCCTACGAGCAGTACTTC. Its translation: CASSYRQGSPYEQYF.

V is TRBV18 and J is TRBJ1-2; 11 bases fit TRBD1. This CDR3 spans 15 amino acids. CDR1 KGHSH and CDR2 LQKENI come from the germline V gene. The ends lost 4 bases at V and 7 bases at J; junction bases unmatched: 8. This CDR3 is CASSQWTGGESGYTF. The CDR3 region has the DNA TGTGCCAGCTCACAGTGGACAGGGGGCGAAAGTGGCTACACCTTC. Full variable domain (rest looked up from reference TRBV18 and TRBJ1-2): NAGVMQNPRHLVRRRGQEARLRCSPMKGHSHVYWYRQLPEEGLKFMVYLQKENIIDESGMPKERFSAEFPKEGPSILRIQQVVRGDSAAYFCASSQWTGGESGYTFGSGTRLTVV.